This T cell receptor beta chain was identified during a study of T-cell memory formation after mild COVID-19. The CDR3 is 16 amino acids. Trimming removed 5 bases from V and 6 bases from J; junction bases left unmatched: 6. Germline-derived CDR1 and CDR2 are SGHAT and FQDESV (reference sequence). Study-wide results and caveats: Shrinking CD4+ clones were chiefly CM and EM; CD8+ ones were chiefly EMRA.

This clonotype was detected a few times. No antigen is known for it. One entry per CDR3 protein results from TCRdb running MiXCR on the 5' RACE reads. The table has about 310,000 distinct CDR3 sequences, approximately 20% seen once. This sequence joins TRBV11-1 and TRBJ2-1; 14 bases are a match to TRBD2. The sequence was collected from a man aged 18 to 30 who had mild COVID-19 (a few samples of this study predate the infection). Cell type and time point are not known. The sequenced sample consisted of PBMCs or a T cell subset sorted from them (not recorded which). The DNA of the CDR3 is TGTGCCAGCAGCCACAGGGGGACTAGCGGGGGCAATGAGCAGTTCTTC. This codes for CASSHRGTSGGNEQFF.